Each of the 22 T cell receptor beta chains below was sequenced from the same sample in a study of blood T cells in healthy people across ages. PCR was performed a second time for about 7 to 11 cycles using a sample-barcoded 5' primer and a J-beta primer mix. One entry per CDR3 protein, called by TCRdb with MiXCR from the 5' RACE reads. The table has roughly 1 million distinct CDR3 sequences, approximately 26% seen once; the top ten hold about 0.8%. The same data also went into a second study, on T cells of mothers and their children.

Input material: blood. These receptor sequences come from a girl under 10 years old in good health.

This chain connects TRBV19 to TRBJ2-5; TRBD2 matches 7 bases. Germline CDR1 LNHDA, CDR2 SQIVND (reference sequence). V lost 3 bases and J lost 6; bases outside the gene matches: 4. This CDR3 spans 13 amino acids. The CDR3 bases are TGTGCCAGTAGTATTGAGCGGGGACAGACCCAGTACTTC. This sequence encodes CASSIERGQTQYF.

The CDR3 spells CASSLPSLVETQYF. The CDR3 nucleotides read TGTGCCAGCAGCTTACCGAGCTTGGTCGAGACCCAGTACTTC. The rearrangement uses TRBV7-2 and TRBJ2-5; no clear D gene. In germline, CDR1 is SGHTA, CDR2 FQGNSA. V was cut by 2 bases and J by 5 bases, with 12 bases left in between. The CDR3 loop spans 14 amino acids.

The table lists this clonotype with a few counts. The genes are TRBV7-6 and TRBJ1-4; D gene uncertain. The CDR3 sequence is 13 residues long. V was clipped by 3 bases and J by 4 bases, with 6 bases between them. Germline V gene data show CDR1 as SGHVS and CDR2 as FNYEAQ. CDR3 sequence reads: CASSFEINEKLFF. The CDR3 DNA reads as TGTGCCAGCAGCTTTGAGATTAATGAAAAACTGTTTTTT.

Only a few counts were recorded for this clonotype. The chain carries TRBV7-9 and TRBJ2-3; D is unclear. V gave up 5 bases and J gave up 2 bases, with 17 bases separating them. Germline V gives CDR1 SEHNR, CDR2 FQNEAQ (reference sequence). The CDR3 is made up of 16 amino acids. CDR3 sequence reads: CASSPTSLILTDTQYF. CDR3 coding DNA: TGTGCCAGCAGCCCGACCTCTCTGATTCTCACAGATACGCAGTATTTT.

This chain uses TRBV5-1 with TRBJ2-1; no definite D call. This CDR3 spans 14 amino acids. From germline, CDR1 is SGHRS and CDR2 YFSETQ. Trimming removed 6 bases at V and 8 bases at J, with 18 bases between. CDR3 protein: CASTPNRLGYEQFF. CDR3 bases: TGCGCCAGCACCCCGAACCGATTAGGGTATGAGCAGTTCTTC.

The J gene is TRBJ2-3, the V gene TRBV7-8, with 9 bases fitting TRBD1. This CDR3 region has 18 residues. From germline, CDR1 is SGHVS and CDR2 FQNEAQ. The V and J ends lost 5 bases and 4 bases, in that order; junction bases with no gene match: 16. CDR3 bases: TGTGCCAGCAGCCCCCCAGTAGGGAGGGACAGGGAGTCAGATACGCAGTATTTT. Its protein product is CASSPPVGRDRESDTQYF. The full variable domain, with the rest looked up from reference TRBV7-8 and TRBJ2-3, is GAGVSQSPRYKVAKRGQDVALRCDPISGHVSLFWYQQALGQGPEFLTYFQNEAQLDKSGLPSDRFFAERPEGSVSTLKIQRTQQEDSAVYLCASSPPVGRDRESDTQYFGPGTRLTVL.

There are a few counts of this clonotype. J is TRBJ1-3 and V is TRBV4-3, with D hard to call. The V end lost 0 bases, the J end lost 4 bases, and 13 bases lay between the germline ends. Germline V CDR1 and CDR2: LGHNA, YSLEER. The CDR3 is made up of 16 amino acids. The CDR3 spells CASSQDSPQLGNTIYF. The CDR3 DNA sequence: TGCGCCAGCAGCCAAGATAGTCCGCAACTGGGAAACACCATATATTTT.

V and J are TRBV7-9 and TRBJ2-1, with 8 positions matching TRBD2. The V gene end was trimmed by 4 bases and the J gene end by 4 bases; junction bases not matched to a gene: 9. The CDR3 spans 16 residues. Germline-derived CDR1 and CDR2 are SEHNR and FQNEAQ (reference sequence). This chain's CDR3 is CASSSIEGLAYNEQFF. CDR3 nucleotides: TGTGCCAGCAGCTCTATCGAAGGACTAGCATACAATGAGCAGTTCTTC. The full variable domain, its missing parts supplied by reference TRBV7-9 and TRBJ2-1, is DTGVSQNPRHKITKRGQNVTFRCDPISEHNRLYWYRQTLGQGPEFLTYFQNEAQLEKSRLLSDRFSAERPKGSFSTLEIQRTEQGDSAMYLCASSSIEGLAYNEQFFGPGTRLTVL.

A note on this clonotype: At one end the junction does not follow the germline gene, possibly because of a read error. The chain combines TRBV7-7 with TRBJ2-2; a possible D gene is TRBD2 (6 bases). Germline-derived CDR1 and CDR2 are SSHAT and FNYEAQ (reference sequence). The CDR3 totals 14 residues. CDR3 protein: CASSLDPGAGELFF. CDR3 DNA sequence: TGTGCTAGCAGCTTAGACCCGGGAGCCGGGGAGCTGTTTTTT.

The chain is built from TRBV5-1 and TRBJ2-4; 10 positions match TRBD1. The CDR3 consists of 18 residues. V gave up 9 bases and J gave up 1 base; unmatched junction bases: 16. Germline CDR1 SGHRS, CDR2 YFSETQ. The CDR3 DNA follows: TGCGCCACCACGAAGCCGGGACAGGGGAGAGCGGCCAAAAACATTCAGTACTTC. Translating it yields CATTKPGQGRAAKNIQYF.

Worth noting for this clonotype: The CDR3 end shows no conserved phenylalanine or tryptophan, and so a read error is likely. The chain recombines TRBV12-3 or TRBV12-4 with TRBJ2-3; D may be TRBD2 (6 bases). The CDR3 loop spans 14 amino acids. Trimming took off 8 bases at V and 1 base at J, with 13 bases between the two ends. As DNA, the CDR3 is TGTGCCAGCGTACTGGGAGGAGGCACAGATACGCAGTATCTT. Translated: CASVLGGGTDTQYL.

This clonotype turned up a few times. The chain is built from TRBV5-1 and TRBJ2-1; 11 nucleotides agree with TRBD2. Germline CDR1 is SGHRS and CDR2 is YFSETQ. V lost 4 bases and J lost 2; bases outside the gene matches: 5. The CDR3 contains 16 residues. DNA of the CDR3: TGCGCCAGCAGCCTCAGACTAGCGGGGCCCTACAATGAGCAGTTCTTC. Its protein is CASSLRLAGPYNEQFF.

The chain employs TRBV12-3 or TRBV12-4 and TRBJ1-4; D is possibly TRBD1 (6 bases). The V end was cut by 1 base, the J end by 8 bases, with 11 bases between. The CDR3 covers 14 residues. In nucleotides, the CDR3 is TGTGCCAGCAGTTTAGAGACAGGAGGCGAAAAACTGTTTTTT. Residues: CASSLETGGEKLFF.

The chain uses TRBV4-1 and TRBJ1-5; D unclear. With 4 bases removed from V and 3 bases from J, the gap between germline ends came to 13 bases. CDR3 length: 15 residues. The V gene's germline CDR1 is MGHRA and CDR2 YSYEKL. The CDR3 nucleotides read TGCGCCAGCAGCCCGCAATCTACAGACAATCAGCCCCAGCATTTT. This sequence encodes CASSPQSTDNQPQHF.

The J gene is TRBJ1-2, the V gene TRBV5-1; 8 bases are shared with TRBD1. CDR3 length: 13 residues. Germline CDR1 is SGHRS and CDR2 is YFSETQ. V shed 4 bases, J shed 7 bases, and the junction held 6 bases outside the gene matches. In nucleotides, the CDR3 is TGCGCCAGCAGCGCAGGGGGCGCAGGTGGCTACACCTTC. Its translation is CASSAGGAGGYTF.

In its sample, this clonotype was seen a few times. DNA for the CDR3: TGCGCCAGCAGCGGATCCGGGACTAGCGTCACAGATACGCAGTATTTT. This encodes CASSGSGTSVTDTQYF. The J gene is TRBJ2-3, the V gene TRBV5-1, with 10 bases aligning to TRBD2. The CDR3 spans 16 residues. CDR1 SGHRS and CDR2 YFSETQ come from the germline V gene. The trim removed 4 bases at V and 2 bases at J, leaving 7 bases unmatched.

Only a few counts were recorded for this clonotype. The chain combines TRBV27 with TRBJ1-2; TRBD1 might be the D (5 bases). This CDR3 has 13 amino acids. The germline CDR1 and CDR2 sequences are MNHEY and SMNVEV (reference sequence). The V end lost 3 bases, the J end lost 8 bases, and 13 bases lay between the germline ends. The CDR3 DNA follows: TGTGCCAGCAGTTTCGGTAGGGGCGGCGGCTACACCTTC. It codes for CASSFGRGGGYTF.

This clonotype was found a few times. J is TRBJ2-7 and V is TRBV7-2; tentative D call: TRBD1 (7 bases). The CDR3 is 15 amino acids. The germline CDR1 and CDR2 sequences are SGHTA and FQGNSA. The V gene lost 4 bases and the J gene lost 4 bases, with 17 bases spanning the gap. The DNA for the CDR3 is TGTGCCAGCAGCTACGCCGGAGGGGGCAATTACGAGCAGTACTTC. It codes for CASSYAGGGNYEQYF. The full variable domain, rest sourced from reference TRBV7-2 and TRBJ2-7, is GAGVSQSPSNKVTEKGKDVELRCDPISGHTALYWYRQSLGQGLEFLIYFQGNSAPDKSGLPSDRFSAERTGGSVSTLTIQRTQQEDSAVYLCASSYAGGGNYEQYFGPGTRLTVT.

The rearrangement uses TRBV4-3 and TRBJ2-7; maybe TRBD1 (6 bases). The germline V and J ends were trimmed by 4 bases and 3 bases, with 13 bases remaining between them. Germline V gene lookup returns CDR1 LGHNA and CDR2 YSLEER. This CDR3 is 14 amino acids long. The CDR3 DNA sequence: TGCGCCAGCAGCCCCGCCCAGGGGCGCTACGAGCAGTACTTC. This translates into CASSPAQGRYEQYF.

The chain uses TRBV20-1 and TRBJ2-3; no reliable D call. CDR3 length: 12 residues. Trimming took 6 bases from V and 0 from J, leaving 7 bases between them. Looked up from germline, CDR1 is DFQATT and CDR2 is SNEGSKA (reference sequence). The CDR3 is CSAETSTDTQYF. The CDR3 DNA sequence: TGCAGTGCCGAGACTAGCACAGATACGCAGTATTTT.

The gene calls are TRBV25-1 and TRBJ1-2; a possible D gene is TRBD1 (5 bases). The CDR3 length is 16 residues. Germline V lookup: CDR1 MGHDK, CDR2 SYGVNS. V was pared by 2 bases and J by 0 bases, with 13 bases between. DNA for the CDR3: TGTGCCAGCAGTGAAGGGGGGAAGGTCACTAACTATGGCTACACCTTC. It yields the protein CASSEGGKVTNYGYTF.

The CDR3 reads CASSQNSGGADEQFF. CDR3 coding DNA: TGTGCCAGCAGCCAAAATAGCGGGGGGGCCGATGAGCAGTTCTTC. V usage is TRBV4-2 and J usage is TRBJ2-1; TRBD2 matches 11 bases. The CDR3 is 15 residues long. Looked up from germline, CDR1 is LGHNA and CDR2 is YNFKEQ. Trimming cost V 2 bases and J 8 bases; bases outside gene matches: 5.